Listed here are 13 T cell receptor beta chains from one sample, sequenced in a study of blood T cell repertoires in COVID-19. Here immunoSEQ multiplex PCR was the method, and the copy in TCRdb shows in-frame clones only, minus some. Of more than 250,000 clones in the sample, around 88% are singletons; the top ten hold roughly 1.1%. Sequenced input: peripheral blood. Receptors were obtained from a woman aged 45-65 years with acute or convalescent COVID-19.

This rearrangement joins TRBV24-1 to TRBJ1-2, with no clear D. V was shortened by 4 bases and J by 8 bases, with 10 bases between the two germline ends. CDR3 length: 12 amino acids. Germline lookup yields CDR1 KGHDR and CDR2 SFDVKD. The CDR3, as DNA: TGTGCCACCAGTGACCTCCGGGAGGGCTACACCTTC. Protein sequence: CATSDLREGYTF.

V usage is TRBV5-6 and J usage is TRBJ1-4; TRBD1 agrees at 8 bases. The germline V gene encodes CDR1 SGHDT and CDR2 YYEEEE. CDR3 length: 15 amino acids. Trimming cost V 4 bases and J 4 bases; bases outside gene matches: 6. The CDR3 nucleotides read TGTGCCAGCAGCCCCTCCACAGGGGGTAATGAAAAACTGTTTTTT. Its protein product is CASSPSTGGNEKLFF.

The CDR3 region is CASSGQIDQPQHF. DNA of the CDR3: TGTGCCAGCAGCGGACAGATCGATCAGCCCCAGCATTTT. The V gene is TRBV11-2, the J gene TRBJ1-5; D possibly corresponds to TRBD1 (6 bases). Trimming stripped 5 bases from V and 5 bases from J, with 10 bases between. The CDR3 runs to 13 residues. Looked up from germline, CDR1 is SGHAT and CDR2 is FQNNGV.

The chain employs TRBV18 and TRBJ2-7, with TRBD2 matching over 11 bases. The junction had 5 bases not matched to a gene; V was cut back by 6 bases and J by 4 bases. Germline V gene data show CDR1 as KGHSH and CDR2 as LQKENI. CDR3 length equals 14 residues. As DNA, the CDR3 is TGTGCCAGCTCTGTTAGCGGGAGGGTATACGAGCAGTACTTC. Translated, it gives CASSVSGRVYEQYF.

This chain uses TRBV5-4 with TRBJ2-5; weak D call: TRBD2 (6 bases). The ends were cut back, 5 bases at V and 5 bases at J, with 25 bases in the middle. This CDR3 spans 17 amino acids. CDR1 is SGHNT, CDR2 YYREEE, per germline (reference sequence). CDR3: CASRPKPSGSGRETQYF. The CDR3 coding sequence is TGTGCCAGCAGGCCAAAGCCCTCCGGGAGTGGGAGGGAGACCCAGTACTTC. The full variable domain, its missing parts supplied by reference TRBV5-4 and TRBJ2-5, is ETGVTQSPTHLIKTRGQQVTLRCSSQSGHNTVSWYQQALGQGPQFIFQYYREEENGRGNFPPRFSGLQFPNYSSELNVNALELDDSALYLCASRPKPSGSGRETQYFGPGTRLLVL.

Only one count was recorded for this clone. The V call is TRBV19, the J call TRBJ2-1, with TRBD1 matching 9 bases. Trimming cost V 11 bases and J 8 bases; bases outside gene matches: 10. CDR1 is LNHDA, CDR2 SQIVND, per germline (reference sequence). The CDR3 covers 13 residues. CDR3 bases: TGTGCCTCTAGAGTAACAGGGGGCGATGAGCAGTTCTTC. Amino acid sequence: CASRVTGGDEQFF.

This chain links TRBV27 with TRBJ1-4, with D unresolved. This CDR3 is built from 13 residues. V lost 4 bases and J lost 8, with 11 bases in between. Germline V CDR1 and CDR2: MNHEY, SMNVEV (reference sequence). The CDR3 DNA sequence: TGTGCCAGCAGTTCTCACAGTTCCGAAAAACTGTTTTTT. This sequence encodes CASSSHSSEKLFF. The complete variable domain, with remaining parts taken from reference TRBV27 and TRBJ1-4, reads EAQVTQNPRYLITVTGKKLTVTCSQNMNHEYMSWYRQDPGLGLRQIYYSMNVEVTDKGDVPEGYKVSRKEKRNFPLILESPSPNQTSLYFCASSSHSSEKLFFGSGTQLSVL.

This clone was recorded only once. V gene TRBV5-1 combines with J gene TRBJ1-3, with D unclear. Trimming stripped 5 bases from V and 2 bases from J, with 11 bases between. Germline-derived CDR1 and CDR2 are SGHRS and YFSETQ. CDR3 size: 14 residues. In DNA form, the CDR3 reads TGCGCCAGCAGGGCCTCGATCGCTGGAAACACCATATATTTT. Its translation is CASRASIAGNTIYF.

In its sample, this clone was seen a few times. The chain has TRBV5-4 and TRBJ2-7; D perhaps matches TRBD1 (6 bases). Germline V gives CDR1 SGHNT, CDR2 YYREEE (reference sequence). Trimming took 4 bases from V and 5 from J, leaving 16 bases between them. This CDR3 comprises 14 residues. CDR3 residues: CASSTTGSRDEQYV. CDR3 bases: TGTGCCAGCAGCACTACAGGGTCGAGGGACGAGCAGTACGTC.

In this sample, this clone turned up once. This chain joins TRBV10-3 and TRBJ1-4; D not certain. V was pared by 2 bases and J by 8 bases, with 24 bases between. Germline V gives CDR1 ENHRY, CDR2 SYGVKD. This CDR3 has 18 amino acids. The CDR3 DNA sequence: TGTGCCATCAGTGAGCACAACACCCAGAGACTCAAAGTGGAAAAACTGTTTTTT. It yields the protein CAISEHNTQRLKVEKLFF.

This chain joins TRBV9 and TRBJ1-2; D is unresolved. The CDR3 totals 15 residues. Trimming left V 0 bases short and J 1 base short, with 10 bases between. Germline V gives CDR1 SGDLS, CDR2 YYNGEE. The CDR3 reads CASSVEDGLNYGYTF. CDR3 sequence (DNA): TGTGCCAGCAGCGTAGAGGACGGACTTAACTATGGCTACACCTTC.

The table lists this clone with a few counts. CDR3 nucleotide sequence: TGTGCCAGCAGCCCCAACCGCCCCGGGGCTGGAAACACCATATATTTT. Translated: CASSPNRPGAGNTIYF. V is TRBV7-2 and J is TRBJ1-3; no definite D call. The CDR3 sequence is 16 residues long. Per the germline V gene, CDR1 is SGHTA and CDR2 is FQGNSA. Trimming cost V 5 bases and J 2 bases, with 16 bases left between them.

This chain uses TRBV7-7 with TRBJ2-2; TRBD2 aligns across 8 bases. Germline V CDR1 and CDR2: SSHAT, FNYEAQ (reference sequence). This CDR3 has 14 amino acids. The V and J ends lost 5 bases and 6 bases, in that order; junction bases with no gene match: 5. CDR3 region: CASSHSGGAGELFF. DNA for the CDR3: TGTGCCAGCAGCCACTCCGGGGGGGCCGGGGAGCTGTTTTTT.